A single sample gave rise to the 30 T cell receptor beta chains below, sequenced in a study of blood T cell repertoires in COVID-19. Clones were read by immunoSEQ multiplex PCR, and TCRdb kept only the in-frame ones, dropping some. This sample has about 270,000 clones, with approximately 85% found just once. What was sequenced was PBMCs or T cells enriched from blood (not recorded which). All receptors derive from a woman aged 45-65 years with acute COVID-19.

The chain links TRBV11-3 to TRBJ1-5, with 7 nucleotides matching TRBD1. CDR3 length: 15 amino acids. J lost 7 bases, V lost 6 bases, and 12 bases had no gene match. Germline assignment: CDR1 SGHNT and CDR2 YENEEA. The CDR3 sequence is CASSFRIQGNQPQHF. The CDR3 DNA reads as TGTGCCAGCAGTTTCCGAATACAGGGGAACCAGCCCCAGCATTTT.

This clone was counted only a few times. The V gene is TRBV7-9, the J gene TRBJ2-2, with D hard to call. The CDR3 covers 12 residues. V lost 5 bases and J lost 2, with 3 bases in between. CDR1 and CDR2 (germline): SEHNR, FQNEAQ (reference sequence). The DNA of the CDR3 is TGTGCCAGCAGCCTCAACACCGGGGAGCTGTTTTTT. Its protein is CASSLNTGELFF.

The V and J genes are TRBV5-5 and TRBJ1-4; 11 positions match TRBD1. The germline gives CDR1 SGHKS, CDR2 YYEKEE (reference sequence). CDR3 length equals 16 residues. V was clipped by 4 bases and J by 0 bases; unmatched bases: 2. CDR3 in amino acids: CASSRTGGATNEKLFF. CDR3 nucleotides: TGTGCCAGCAGCCGGACAGGGGGCGCAACTAATGAAAAACTGTTTTTT.

This chain connects TRBV11-3 to TRBJ2-2; 14 bases align to TRBD2. The J segment lost 6 bases and the V segment lost 4 bases, leaving 4 bases of the junction unmatched. The CDR3 is made up of 16 amino acids. Germline CDR1 reads SGHNT; CDR2 reads YENEEA. The CDR3 region is CASSSGLAGGAGELFF. CDR3 coding DNA: TGTGCCAGCAGCTCCGGACTAGCGGGGGGAGCCGGGGAGCTGTTTTTT.

The CDR3: CASSISFLDTQYF. The CDR3 DNA is TGTGCCAGTAGTATATCCTTCTTAGATACGCAGTATTTT. The chain links TRBV19 to TRBJ2-3; D ambiguous. The CDR3 is made up of 13 amino acids. V was cut by 2 bases and J by 5 bases, with 8 bases left in between. In germline, CDR1 is LNHDA, CDR2 SQIVND (reference sequence).

This clone showed up just a few times. This rearrangement joins TRBV9 to TRBJ2-5, with 12 bases identical to TRBD2. CDR3 length equals 17 residues. Per germline, CDR1 SGDLS and CDR2 YYNGEE. Germline trimming cut 4 bases from V and 4 bases from J; bases unmatched to any gene: 11. CDR3 in DNA: TGTGCCAGCAGCCCCGGGGCTAGCGGGGGGGCTATAGAGACCCAGTACTTC. Its protein product is CASSPGASGGAIETQYF. The full variable domain, its missing parts supplied by reference TRBV9 and TRBJ2-5, is DSGVTQTPKHLITATGQRVTLRCSPRSGDLSVYWYQQSLDQGLQFLIQYYNGEERAKGNILERFSAQQFPDLHSELNLSSLELGDSALYFCASSPGASGGAIETQYFGPGTRLLVL.

This chain uses TRBV11-2 with TRBJ2-7; no reliable D call. Per germline, CDR1 SGHAT and CDR2 FQNNGV. This CDR3 is 12 amino acids long. V was shortened by 6 bases and J by 3 bases, with 9 bases between the two germline ends. Here the CDR3 DNA reads TGTGCCAGCAGTTTTCCTAACTACGAGCAGTACTTC. Protein product: CASSFPNYEQYF.

V and J are TRBV30 and TRBJ1-2, with unresolved D. Trimming left V 1 base short and J 4 bases short, with 4 bases between. The CDR3 is made up of 11 amino acids. CDR1 and CDR2 from the germline V gene are GTSNPN and SVGIG (reference sequence). The CDR3 here is CAWSDGYGYTF. The CDR3 region has the DNA TGTGCCTGGAGTGACGGCTATGGCTACACCTTC.

The V gene is TRBV19, the J gene TRBJ1-2; 8 nucleotides agree with TRBD1. Germline trimming cut 6 bases from V and 2 bases from J; bases unmatched to any gene: 2. Germline CDR1 is LNHDA and CDR2 is SQIVND (reference sequence). The CDR3 is 13 amino acids. The CDR3 DNA follows: TGTGCCAGTAGAGGACAGGGAAACTATGGCTACACCTTC. Protein sequence: CASRGQGNYGYTF.

This clone was counted many times. The rearrangement uses TRBV9 and TRBJ1-3, with D possibly TRBD1 on 5 matching bases. The CDR3 extends over 16 amino acids. Germline assignment: CDR1 SGDLS and CDR2 YYNGEE. Trimming removed 3 bases from V and 0 bases from J, with 13 bases in between. As DNA, the CDR3 is TGTGCCAGCAGCGCTGCCTACAGGTCCTCTGGAAACACCATATATTTT. Translating it yields CASSAAYRSSGNTIYF.

V gene TRBV11-2 combines with J gene TRBJ2-5, with 7 bases lining up with TRBD2. The CDR3 length is 14 residues. The J segment lost 4 bases and the V segment lost 6 bases, leaving 8 bases of the junction unmatched. Germline-derived CDR1 and CDR2 are SGHAT and FQNNGV. The CDR3 nucleotides read TGTGCCAGCAGTCAAAAGCGGGGAGGAGAGACCCAGTACTTC. This sequence encodes CASSQKRGGETQYF.

V is TRBV5-4 and J is TRBJ2-1, with TRBD2 matching over 9 bases. V was pared by 1 base and J by 5 bases, with 10 bases of the junction left unmatched. Germline loops: CDR1 SGHNT, CDR2 YYREEE (reference sequence). The CDR3 consists of 17 residues. CDR3 nucleotide sequence: TGTGCCAGCAGCTTGACTCCAGCGGGGGGAGGGAACAATGAGCAGTTCTTC. The encoded protein is CASSLTPAGGGNNEQFF.

The chain has TRBV11-2 and TRBJ1-1; 9 nucleotides match TRBD1. Germline V gene lookup returns CDR1 SGHAT and CDR2 FQNNGV. The CDR3 loop spans 15 amino acids. The trim removed 2 bases at V and 4 bases at J, leaving 5 bases unmatched. The CDR3: CASSLRDRARTEAFF. CDR3 in DNA: TGTGCCAGCAGCTTACGGGACAGGGCGCGCACTGAAGCTTTCTTT.

The CDR3 sequence: CASSQGTANQPQHF. The CDR3 DNA sequence: TGTGCCAGCAGCCAAGGGACAGCTAATCAGCCCCAGCATTTT. This sequence joins TRBV3-1 (or the pseudogene TRBV3-2) and TRBJ1-5; possibly TRBD1 for D (6 bases). The CDR3 spans 14 residues. V gave up 1 base and J gave up 4 bases, with 8 bases separating them. Germline lookup yields CDR1 LGHDT and CDR2 YNNKEL (reference sequence).

The chain couples TRBV19 to TRBJ1-1; no clear D. This CDR3 is 12 amino acids long. Germline CDR1 reads LNHDA; CDR2 reads SQIVND (reference sequence). Trimming stripped 7 bases from V and 5 bases from J, with 11 bases between. The DNA for the CDR3 is TGTGCCAGTACTCTATCTAGGACTGAAGCTTTCTTT. Its protein product is CASTLSRTEAFF.

This clone has just a few counts. The chain combines TRBV7-2 with TRBJ2-1; D is unresolved. V was shortened by 5 bases and J by 7 bases, with 6 bases between the two germline ends. CDR1 is SGHTA, CDR2 FQGNSA, per germline. This CDR3 has 11 amino acids. CDR3 DNA: TGTGCCAGCAGCAGCGCGAATGAGCAGTTCTTC. Its translation is CASSSANEQFF.

The chain is built from TRBV27 and TRBJ1-4; 9 nucleotides align to TRBD1. CDR1 MNHEY and CDR2 SMNVEV come from the germline V gene (reference sequence). The junction had 4 bases not matched to a gene; V was cut back by 4 bases and J by 7 bases. The CDR3 is 14 amino acids. This CDR3 reads CASSYRGRAEKLFF. The CDR3 nucleotides read TGTGCCAGCAGTTACAGGGGGCGGGCTGAAAAACTGTTTTTT.

This chain connects TRBV7-9 to TRBJ1-2, with TRBD1 as a possible D gene (5 bases). Germline assignment: CDR1 SEHNR and CDR2 FQNEAQ (reference sequence). This CDR3 comprises 13 residues. Trimming shortened V by 6 bases and J by 8 bases, and 16 bases separated the two germline ends. The CDR3 nucleotides read TGTGCCAGCAGTTATACCCGGGGGGACGGCTACACCTTC. This codes for CASSYTRGDGYTF.

This clone was picked up a small number of times. This rearrangement joins TRBV6-2 or TRBV6-3 to TRBJ1-2, with TRBD1 as a possible D gene (6 bases). This CDR3 is 16 amino acids long. V was trimmed by 5 bases and J by 8 bases, leaving 24 bases between them. Germline assignment: CDR1 MNHEY and CDR2 SVGEGT. The CDR3 loop is CASSTPDRFSPRGYTF. The CDR3 DNA reads as TGTGCCAGCAGTACCCCAGACAGGTTCTCCCCTCGAGGCTACACCTTC.

The chain joins TRBV12-3 or TRBV12-4 to TRBJ2-1; TRBD1 might be the D (6 bases). Trimming cost V 6 bases and J 8 bases, with 14 bases left between them. CDR3 size: 13 residues. In nucleotides, the CDR3 is TGTGCCAGCAGGCAACAGGGAAGGGATGAGCAGTTCTTC. Translation gives CASRQQGRDEQFF.

This clone was seen just once. The chain recombines TRBV30 with TRBJ2-7; 7 bases map to TRBD1. The CDR3 runs 13 residues. With V trimmed by 5 bases and J by 5 bases, 9 bases remained unmatched. Germline V gives CDR1 GTSNPN, CDR2 SVGIG (reference sequence). CDR3 nucleotide sequence: TGTGCCTGGCGACAGGGTTTGTTGGACGAGCAGTACTTC. This sequence encodes CAWRQGLLDEQYF.

The chain couples TRBV9 to TRBJ2-3, with TRBD2 identical over 10 bases. The V gene end was trimmed by 1 base and the J gene end by 5 bases; junction bases not matched to a gene: 10. The CDR3 loop spans 17 amino acids. The V gene's germline CDR1 is SGDLS and CDR2 YYNGEE. The CDR3 nucleotides read TGTGCCAGCAGCGTACCCTCTAGCGGGGGCTGGGGAGATACGCAGTATTTT. Translating gives CASSVPSSGGWGDTQYF.

V and J are TRBV30 and TRBJ2-3, with TRBD2 identical over 8 bases. The CDR3 sequence is 15 residues long. With V trimmed by 2 bases and J by 8 bases, 12 bases remained unmatched. CDR1 and CDR2 (germline): GTSNPN, SVGIG (reference sequence). CDR3: CAWSNLWAGGGTQYF. The CDR3 coding sequence is TGTGCCTGGAGTAACCTCTGGGCGGGGGGCGGTACGCAGTATTTT.

The chain combines TRBV7-9 with TRBJ1-3, with unresolved D. V was pared by 1 base and J by 4 bases, with 8 bases between. This CDR3 is 14 amino acids long. From germline, CDR1 is SEHNR and CDR2 FQNEAQ (reference sequence). The CDR3 spells CASSLDSSGNTIYF. The CDR3 coding sequence is TGTGCCAGCAGCTTAGATTCTAGCGGAAACACCATATATTTT.

The chain employs TRBV5-4 and TRBJ2-5; no reliable D call. The ends were cut back, 4 bases at V and 1 base at J, with 11 bases in the middle. The germline gives CDR1 SGHNT, CDR2 YYREEE (reference sequence). The CDR3 runs to 14 residues. Written as DNA, the CDR3 is TGTGCCAGCAGCATGCCTGGGCCCCAAGAGACCCAGTACTTC. Translating it yields CASSMPGPQETQYF.

This clone appeared once. The rearrangement links TRBV10-3 to TRBJ2-7, with D possibly being TRBD2 (6 bases). The CDR3 runs 14 residues. Trimming pared 0 bases from V and 7 bases from J, leaving 13 bases between. CDR1 is ENHRY and CDR2 is SYGVKD in the germline V gene. This CDR3 reads CAISESNGAGEQYF. The CDR3 DNA reads TGTGCCATCAGTGAGTCGAACGGGGCGGGGGAGCAGTACTTC.

The sample holds a few counts of this clone. J is TRBJ2-1 and V is TRBV6-2 or TRBV6-3; 12 bases line up with TRBD2. V was pared by 6 bases and J by 0 bases, with 6 bases of the junction left unmatched. The CDR3 totals 17 residues. CDR1 MNHEY and CDR2 SVGEGT come from the germline V gene. CDR3 in amino acids: CASSPGTSGLSYNEQFF. The CDR3 DNA reads as TGTGCCAGCAGCCCTGGGACTAGCGGGCTCTCCTACAATGAGCAGTTCTTC.

The rearrangement uses TRBV19 and TRBJ2-3; 10 bases line up with TRBD1. The CDR3 length is 14 residues. Per germline, CDR1 LNHDA and CDR2 SQIVND (reference sequence). With 8 bases clipped from V and 6 bases from J, the junction kept 8 bases outside the gene matches. CDR3 region: CASRRGQGLDTQYF. The CDR3 bases are TGTGCCAGTCGACGGGGACAGGGGCTCGATACGCAGTATTTT.

V is TRBV7-3 and J is TRBJ2-2; TRBD1 might be the D (5 bases). This CDR3 is 15 amino acids long. Between the trimmed V and J ends, which lost 1 base and 3 bases, there was a span of 9 bases. Germline lookup yields CDR1 SGHTA and CDR2 FQGTGA. The CDR3 is CASSLSGAHTGELFF. DNA for the CDR3: TGTGCCAGCAGCTTAAGTGGGGCGCACACCGGGGAGCTGTTTTTT.

The V gene is TRBV19, the J gene TRBJ2-1; D unresolved. The CDR3 is 16 residues long. CDR1 and CDR2 from the germline V gene are LNHDA and SQIVND (reference sequence). Trimming cost V 3 bases and J 1 base, with 13 bases left between them. CDR3 amino acids: CASSILVRTSYNEQFF. The CDR3 nucleotides are TGTGCCAGTAGTATTTTGGTACGAACTTCCTACAATGAGCAGTTCTTC.